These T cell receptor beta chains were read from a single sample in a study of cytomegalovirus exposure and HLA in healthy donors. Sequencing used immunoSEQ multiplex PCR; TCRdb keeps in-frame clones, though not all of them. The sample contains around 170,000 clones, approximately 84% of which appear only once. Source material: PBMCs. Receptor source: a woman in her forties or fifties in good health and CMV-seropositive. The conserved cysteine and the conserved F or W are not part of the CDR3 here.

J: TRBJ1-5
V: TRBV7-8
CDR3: ASSPYRGTTNQPQH

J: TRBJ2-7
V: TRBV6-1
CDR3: ASSRFSGGAYEQY

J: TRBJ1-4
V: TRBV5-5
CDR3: ASSLRDREGKLF

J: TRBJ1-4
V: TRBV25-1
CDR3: ASSEYSQTALKEKLF

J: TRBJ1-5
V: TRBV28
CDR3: ASSTSSGGSQPQH

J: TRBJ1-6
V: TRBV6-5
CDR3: ASSEDPGLSPLH

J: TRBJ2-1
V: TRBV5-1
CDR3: ASSLLALYSGGYNEQF

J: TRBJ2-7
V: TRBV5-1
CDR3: ASSLGRARWANEQY

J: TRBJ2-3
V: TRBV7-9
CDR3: ASSLIQGTDTQY

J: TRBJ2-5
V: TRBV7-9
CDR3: ASSSLPGQGKETQY

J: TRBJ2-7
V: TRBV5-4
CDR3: ASSPGQPSYEQY

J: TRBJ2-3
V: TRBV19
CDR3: ASSTPAGGQDTQY

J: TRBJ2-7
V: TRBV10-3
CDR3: ATSTPTGSAYEQY

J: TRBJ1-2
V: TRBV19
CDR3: ASSGQGLGQGYT

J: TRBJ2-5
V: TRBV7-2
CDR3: ASSLGSTIETQY

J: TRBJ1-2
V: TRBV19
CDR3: ASSAGNNYGYT

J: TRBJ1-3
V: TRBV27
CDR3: ASREGTAPRNTIY

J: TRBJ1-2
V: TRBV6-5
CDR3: ASSYGTEAHYGYT

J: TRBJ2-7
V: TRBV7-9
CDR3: ASSTLGAYEQY

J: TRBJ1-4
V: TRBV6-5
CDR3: ASSTIRGTEKLF

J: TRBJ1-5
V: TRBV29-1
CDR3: SVRTGGDQPQH

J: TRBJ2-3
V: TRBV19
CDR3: ASSMGTSGNTDTQY

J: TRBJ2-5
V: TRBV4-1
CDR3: ASSQEERTAETQY

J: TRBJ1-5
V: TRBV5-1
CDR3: ASSLAFGGI

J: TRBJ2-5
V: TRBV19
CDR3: ASSIIPQRGGQETQY

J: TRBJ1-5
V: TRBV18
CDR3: ASSPGQNQPQH

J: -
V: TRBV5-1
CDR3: ASSFTGGGYEQY

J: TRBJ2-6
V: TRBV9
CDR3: ASSVGTSGGFSGANVLT

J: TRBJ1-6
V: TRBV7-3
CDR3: ASSLGPPNSPLH

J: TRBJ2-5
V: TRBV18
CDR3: ASSPGTVGETQY

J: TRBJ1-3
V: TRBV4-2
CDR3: ASSQRKKEGTGNTIY

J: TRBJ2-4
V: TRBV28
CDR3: ASSSPSVAKNIQY

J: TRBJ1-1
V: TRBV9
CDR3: ASSDPGGNTEAF

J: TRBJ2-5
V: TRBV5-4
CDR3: ASSLGTLQETQY

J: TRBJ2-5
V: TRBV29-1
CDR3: SVEELAGGQETQY

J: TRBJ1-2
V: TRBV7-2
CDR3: ASSPGGGPLGYT

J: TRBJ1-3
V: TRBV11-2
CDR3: ASSGGPGNTIY

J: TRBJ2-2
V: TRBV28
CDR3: ASLNYNLAGGIRTGELF

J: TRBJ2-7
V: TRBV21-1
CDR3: ASSNEDLPGTGNYEQY

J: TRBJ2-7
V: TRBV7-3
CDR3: ASSEDRATVYEQY

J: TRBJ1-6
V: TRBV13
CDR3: ASRETQSSYNSPLH

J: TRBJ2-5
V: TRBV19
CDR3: ASSSDREETQY

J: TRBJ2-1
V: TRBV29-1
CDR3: SAVREGRPYNEQF

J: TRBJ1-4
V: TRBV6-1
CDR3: ASSVQGDEKLF

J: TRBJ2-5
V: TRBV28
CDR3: ASSPRLAGGQETQY

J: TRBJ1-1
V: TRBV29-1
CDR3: SVEPGQGETEAF

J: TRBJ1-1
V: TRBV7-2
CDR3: ASSLDRHTEAF

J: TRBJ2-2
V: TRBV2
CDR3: ASSGSNTGELF

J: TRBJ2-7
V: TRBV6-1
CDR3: ASSLTGQSYEQY

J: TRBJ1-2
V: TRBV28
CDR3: ASSNPGQGMRNGYT

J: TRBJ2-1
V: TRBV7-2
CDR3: ASSLRTSGGNEQF

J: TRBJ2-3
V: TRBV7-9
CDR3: ASSPRSSGSTDTQY